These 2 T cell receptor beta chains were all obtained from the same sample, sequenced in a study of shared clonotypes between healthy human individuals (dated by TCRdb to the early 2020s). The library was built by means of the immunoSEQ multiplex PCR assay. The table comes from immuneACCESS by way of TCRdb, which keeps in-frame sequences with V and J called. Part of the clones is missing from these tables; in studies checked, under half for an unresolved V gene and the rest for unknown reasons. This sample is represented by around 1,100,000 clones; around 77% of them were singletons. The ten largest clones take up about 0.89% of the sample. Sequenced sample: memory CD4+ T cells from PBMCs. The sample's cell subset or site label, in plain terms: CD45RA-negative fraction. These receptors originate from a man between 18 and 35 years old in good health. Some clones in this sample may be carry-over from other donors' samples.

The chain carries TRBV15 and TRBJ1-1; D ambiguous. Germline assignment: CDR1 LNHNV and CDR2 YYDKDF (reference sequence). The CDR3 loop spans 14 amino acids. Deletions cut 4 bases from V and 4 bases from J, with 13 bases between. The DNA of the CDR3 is TGTGCCACCAGCACCAACCCCAGGAGCACTGAAGCTTTCTTT. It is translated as CATSTNPRSTEAFF.

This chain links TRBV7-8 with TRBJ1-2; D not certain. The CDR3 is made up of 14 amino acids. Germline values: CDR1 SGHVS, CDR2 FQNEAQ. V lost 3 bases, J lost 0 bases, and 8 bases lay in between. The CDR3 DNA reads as TGTGCCAGCAGCTTCCAGCCTTCTAACTATGGCTACACCTTC. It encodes CASSFQPSNYGYTF.